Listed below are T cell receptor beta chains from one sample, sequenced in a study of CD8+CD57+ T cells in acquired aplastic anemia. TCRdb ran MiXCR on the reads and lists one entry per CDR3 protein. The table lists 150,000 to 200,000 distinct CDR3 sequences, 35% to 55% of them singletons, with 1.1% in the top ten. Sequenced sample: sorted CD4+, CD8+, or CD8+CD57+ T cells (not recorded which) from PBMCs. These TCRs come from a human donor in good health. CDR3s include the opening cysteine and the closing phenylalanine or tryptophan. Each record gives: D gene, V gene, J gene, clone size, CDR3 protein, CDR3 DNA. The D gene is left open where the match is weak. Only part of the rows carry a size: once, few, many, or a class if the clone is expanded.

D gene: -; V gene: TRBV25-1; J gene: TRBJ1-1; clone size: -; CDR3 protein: CASSGFQGAFF; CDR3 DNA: TGTGCCAGCAGTGGATTTCAGGGAGCTTTCTTT
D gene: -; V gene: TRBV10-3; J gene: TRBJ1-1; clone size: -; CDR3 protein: CATWDTRLSTEAFF; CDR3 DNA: TGTGCCACTTGGGACACGAGACTCAGCACTGAAGCTTTCTTT
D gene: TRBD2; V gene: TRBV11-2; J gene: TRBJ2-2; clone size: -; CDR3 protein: CASSFGAGRGTGELFF; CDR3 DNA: TGTGCCAGCAGCTTCGGGGCGGGGAGGGGCACCGGGGAGCTGTTTTTT
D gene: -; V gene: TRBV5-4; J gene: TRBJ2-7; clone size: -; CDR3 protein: CASSVQGRSVYEQYF; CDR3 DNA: TGTGCCAGCAGCGTACAGGGTCGAAGCGTATACGAGCAGTACTTC
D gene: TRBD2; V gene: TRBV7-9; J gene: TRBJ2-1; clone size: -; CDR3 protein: CASSSGLAGGSEQFF; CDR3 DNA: TGTGCCAGCAGCTCGGGACTAGCGGGGGGCAGTGAGCAGTTCTTC
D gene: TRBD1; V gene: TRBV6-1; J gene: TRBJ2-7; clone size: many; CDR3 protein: CASGRQGAESYEQYF; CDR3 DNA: TGTGCCAGCGGGAGACAGGGGGCCGAATCCTACGAGCAGTACTTC
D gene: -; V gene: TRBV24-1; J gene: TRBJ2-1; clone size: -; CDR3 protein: CATSEGGRGAQFF; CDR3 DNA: TGTGCCACCAGTGAGGGGGGTAGGGGAGCGCAGTTCTTC
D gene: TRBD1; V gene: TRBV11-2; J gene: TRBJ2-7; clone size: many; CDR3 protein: CASSRGQGINEQYF; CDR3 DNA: TGTGCCAGCAGCCGGGGACAGGGTATCAACGAGCAGTACTTC
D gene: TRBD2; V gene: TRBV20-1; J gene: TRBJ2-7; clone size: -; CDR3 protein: CSARVLLAGGTYEQYF; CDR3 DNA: TGCAGTGCTAGAGTACTCCTGGCGGGGGGAACATACGAGCAGTACTTC
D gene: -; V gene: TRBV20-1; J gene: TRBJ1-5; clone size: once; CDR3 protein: CSARDYRSERPQHF; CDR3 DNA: TGCAGTGCTAGAGATTACAGGTCAGAAAGGCCCCAGCATTTT
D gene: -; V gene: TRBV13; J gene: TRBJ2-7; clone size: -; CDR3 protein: CASSSSAGRHPYEQYF; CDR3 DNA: TGTGCCAGCAGCTCCTCCGCGGGGAGGCATCCCTACGAGCAGTACTTC
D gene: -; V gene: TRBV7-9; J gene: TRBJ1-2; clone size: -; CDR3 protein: CASSFAVSGGGYTF; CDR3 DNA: TGTGCCAGCAGCTTTGCGGTGTCTGGTGGTGGCTACACCTTC
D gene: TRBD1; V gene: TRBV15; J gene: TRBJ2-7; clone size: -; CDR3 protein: CATSKPGQGSYEQYF; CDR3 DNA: TGTGCCACCAGCAAACCGGGACAGGGCTCCTACGAGCAGTACTTC
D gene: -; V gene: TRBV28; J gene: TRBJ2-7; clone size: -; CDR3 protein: CASILREPYEQYF; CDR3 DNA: TGTGCCAGCATCTTACGGGAGCCCTACGAGCAGTACTTC
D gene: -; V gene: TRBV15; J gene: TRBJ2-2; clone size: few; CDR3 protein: CATSWSGRNTGELFF; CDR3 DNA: TGTGCCACCAGCTGGAGCGGGCGGAACACCGGGGAGCTGTTTTTT
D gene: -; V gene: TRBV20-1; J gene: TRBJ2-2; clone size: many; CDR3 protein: CSAREGVFPWQPLFF; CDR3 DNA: TGCAGTGCTAGAGAGGGGGTGTTTCCGTGGCAACCATTGTTTTTT